Listed here are 13 T cell receptor beta chains from one sample, sequenced in a study of CD8+ T cells in alopecia areata (dated by TCRdb to about 2018). In the paper's terms, the treatment or condition label means: oral pan-JAK inhibitor, 5-10 mg twice daily. Library generation was performed with the immunoSEQ multiplex PCR assay. For TCR sequencing, RNA was extracted from every sample and reverse transcribed into cDNA to serve as template. TCRdb took this table from immuneACCESS and kept in-frame rearrangements with V and J called. Such tables lack part of the clones; where checked against another copy, unresolved V genes explain under half of the gap, and the rest is unexplained. The sample table records hundreds of thousands of clones; 60% of these occur just once. The top ten clones comprise 0.75% to 0.95% of the sample. The sequenced sample was CD4+ T cells sorted from blood, obtained around week 53, from a patient treated with tofacitinib. All receptors come from a human donor with alopecia areata.

The genes are TRBV4-3 and TRBJ2-3; no clear D gene. This CDR3 spans 16 amino acids. Germline V gene data show CDR1 as LGHNA and CDR2 as YSLEER. V lost 0 bases to trimming and J lost 0 bases, with 10 bases between them. The CDR3 sequence: CASSQDRSASTDTQYF. The CDR3 nucleotides are TGCGCCAGCAGCCAAGATCGGTCAGCTAGCACAGATACGCAGTATTTT.

This clone was seen more than once but under ten times. The chain employs TRBV30 and TRBJ1-6, with 8 nucleotides matching TRBD1. The CDR3 is made up of 15 amino acids. J was trimmed by 2 bases and V by 4 bases; bases with no gene match: 4. Germline V gene lookup returns CDR1 GTSNPN and CDR2 SVGIG (reference sequence). The CDR3 DNA is TGTGCCTGGACCAAGACAGGGGCCTATAATTCACCCCTCCACTTT. Protein: CAWTKTGAYNSPLHF.

The chain is built from TRBV4-3 and TRBJ1-1, with D tentatively TRBD1 (6 bases). The CDR3 has 14 residues. V was clipped by 4 bases and J by 6 bases, with 15 bases between them. Germline values: CDR1 LGHNA, CDR2 YSLEER. CDR3 sequence: CASSRKTGSAEAFF. As DNA, the CDR3 is TGCGCCAGCAGCCGAAAAACAGGGTCGGCTGAAGCTTTCTTT.

The genes are TRBV7-3 and TRBJ2-1, with D hard to call. Trimming removed 0 bases at V and 0 bases at J, with 9 bases between. The germline V gene encodes CDR1 SGHTA and CDR2 FQGTGA. This CDR3 comprises 16 residues. The CDR3 bases are TGTGCCAGCAGCTTAACGTTCGTAGGCTCCTACAATGAGCAGTTCTTC. It specifies CASSLTFVGSYNEQFF.

This clone was seen more than once but under ten times. The chain has TRBV5-1 and TRBJ1-6; the D is unclear. CDR1 is SGHRS, CDR2 YFSETQ, per germline. The CDR3 is 15 residues long. V was shortened by 0 bases and J by 6 bases, with 10 bases between the two germline ends. CDR3 coding DNA: TGCGCCAGCAGCTTGGGACCGACGGGTAATTCACCCCTCCACTTT. Protein sequence: CASSLGPTGNSPLHF.

This clone showed up just a few times. The chain is built from TRBV5-1 and TRBJ2-5; no clear D gene. V gave up 0 bases and J gave up 1 base, with 13 bases separating them. CDR1 and CDR2 from the germline V gene are SGHRS and YFSETQ. The length of the CDR3 is 16 residues. In DNA, the CDR3 is TGCGCCAGCAGCTTGGGTTACGGTTGGACCCAAGAGACCCAGTACTTC. It specifies CASSLGYGWTQETQYF.

This clone has more than one count but fewer than ten. The genes are TRBV14 and TRBJ2-3, with unresolved D. V lost 1 base and J 4 bases, leaving 3 bases between the germline ends. The CDR3 covers 12 residues. CDR1 is SGHDN and CDR2 is FVKESK in the germline V gene. The CDR3 sequence: CASSQAPDTQYF. The CDR3 region has the DNA TGTGCCAGCAGCCAAGCCCCAGATACGCAGTATTTT.

The rearrangement joins TRBV18 to TRBJ2-5; 8 bases map to TRBD1. The germline V gene has CDR1 KGHSH and CDR2 LQKENI. V was pared by 3 bases and J by 3 bases, with 9 bases of the junction left unmatched. This CDR3 is built from 16 residues. Here the CDR3 reads CASSPPLQGAKETQYF. DNA of the CDR3: TGTGCCAGCTCACCCCCTTTGCAGGGGGCGAAAGAGACCCAGTACTTC.

The rearrangement links TRBV5-1 to TRBJ2-7; tentative D call: TRBD1 (7 bases). The germline V gene has CDR1 SGHRS and CDR2 YFSETQ. The CDR3 covers 14 residues. V lost 7 bases, J lost 2 bases, and 16 bases lay in between. CDR3 protein: CASSPQGGTYEQYF. The CDR3 DNA follows: TGCGCCAGCTCCCCGCAGGGGGGCACCTACGAGCAGTACTTC. The full variable domain, in which reference TRBV5-1 and TRBJ2-7 provide the parts outside the CDR3, is KAGVTQTPRYLIKTRGQQVTLSCSPISGHRSVSWYQQTPGQGLQFLFEYFSETQRNKGNFPGRFSGRQFSNSRSEMNVSTLELGDSALYLCASSPQGGTYEQYFGPGTRLTVT.

This chain joins TRBV6-6 and TRBJ1-1, with 7 bases that match TRBD1. The CDR3 loop spans 12 amino acids. Looked up from germline, CDR1 is MNHNY and CDR2 is SVGAGI (reference sequence). The ends lost 6 bases at V and 4 bases at J; junction bases unmatched: 2. The CDR3 here is CASSRQGTEAFF. The CDR3 DNA is TGTGCCAGCAGCAGACAGGGCACTGAAGCTTTCTTT.

The chain is built from TRBV6-5 and TRBJ2-4; D is uncertain. The ends were cut back, 3 bases at V and 5 bases at J, with 8 bases in the middle. Germline V gene data show CDR1 as MNHEY and CDR2 as SVGAGI. This CDR3 is built from 13 residues. CDR3 DNA sequence: TGTGCCAGCAGTTATCGACAAGAAAACATTCAGTACTTC. It specifies CASSYRQENIQYF.

The chain carries TRBV30 and TRBJ1-2; weak D call: TRBD1 (6 bases). This CDR3 is 12 amino acids long. V lost 2 bases and J 6 bases, leaving 10 bases between the germline ends. Germline-derived CDR1 and CDR2 are GTSNPN and SVGIG (reference sequence). The CDR3 DNA follows: TGTGCCTGGAGTCTAGGGACACATGGCTACACCTTC. Translated, it gives CAWSLGTHGYTF.

This chain joins TRBV18 and TRBJ1-2; D is perhaps TRBD1 (6 bases). There are 14 residues in the CDR3. V was clipped by 3 bases and J by 7 bases, with 15 bases between them. In germline, CDR1 is KGHSH, CDR2 LQKENI. As DNA, the CDR3 is TGTGCCAGCTCACCTGGCGCAGGGGACGGTGGCTACACCTTC. Protein sequence: CASSPGAGDGGYTF.